The rows below give T cell receptor beta chains drawn from one sample of a study of blood T cell repertoires in COVID-19. Produced via immunoSEQ multiplex PCR; TCRdb's table is partial and in-frame only. The profile shows about 230,000 clones, about 90% of them singletons. Sequencing was done on a sample of peripheral blood. The receptor source for this set is an older woman with acute or convalescent COVID-19. Both conserved end residues are part of each CDR3. The D gene is left open where the match is weak. Size tells how often a clone was seen (once, few, many) or the class of an expanded clone, and some rows leave it out.

TRBV19	once	NA	TRBJ2-3	CASTVGLAASTDTQYF	TGTGCCAGTACGGTGGGCCTAGCAGCTAGCACAGATACGCAGTATTTT
TRBV6-6	NA	TRBD1	TRBJ2-3	CASSSDRSTDTQYF	TGTGCCAGCAGTTCGGACAGGAGCACAGATACGCAGTATTTT
TRBV5-1	NA	NA	TRBJ2-7	CASSPLADRGQYF	TGCGCCAGCAGCCCTTTAGCCGACCGGGGGCAGTACTTC
TRBV30	NA	NA	TRBJ2-7	CAWNGQGIGSYEQYF	TGTGCCTGGAACGGGCAGGGGATAGGATCCTACGAGCAGTACTTC
TRBV5-4	few	TRBD1	TRBJ1-2	CASSLPTGRGLGGDYGYTF	TGTGCCAGCAGCTTACCAACCGGCAGGGGGTTGGGTGGTGACTATGGCTACACCTTC
TRBV5-4	NA	NA	TRBJ1-2	CASSLLQSNYGYTF	TGTGCCAGCAGCTTGCTACAGTCTAACTATGGCTACACCTTC
TRBV2	NA	NA	TRBJ1-4	CASRGGFLGTNEKLFF	TGTGCCAGCAGGGGGGGTTTCCTTGGGACTAATGAAAAACTGTTTTTT
TRBV11-3	NA	TRBD1	TRBJ1-1	CASSLAPGGTEAFF	TGTGCCAGCAGCTTAGCCCCAGGGGGCACTGAAGCTTTCTTT
TRBV4-2	NA	NA	TRBJ2-3	CASSQVGTRNTDTQYF	TGTGCCAGCAGCCAAGTAGGGACTCGTAACACAGATACGCAGTATTTT
TRBV7-2	once	NA	TRBJ2-7	CASSLQGTYEQYF	TGTGCCAGCAGCTTACAGGGGACCTACGAGCAGTACTTC
TRBV29-1	once	TRBD1	TRBJ1-4	CSVADFTGVEKLFF	TGCAGCGTTGCGGATTTTACAGGGGTCGAAAAACTGTTTTTT
TRBV3-1/TRBV3-2	NA	NA	TRBJ2-1	CASRETGRSYNEQFF	TGTGCCAGCAGAGAAACAGGCCGCTCCTACAATGAGCAGTTCTTC
TRBV28	NA	TRBD2	TRBJ2-1	CASNGLAGVYNEQFF	TGTGCCAGCAACGGACTAGCGGGAGTATACAATGAGCAGTTCTTC
TRBV20-1	NA	NA	TRBJ2-3	CSASLRDSFLKDTQYF	TGCAGTGCTAGTCTGCGGGACTCCTTTCTGAAAGATACGCAGTATTTT
TRBV2	NA	TRBD1	TRBJ2-1	CASTGTGANEQFF	TGTGCCAGTACCGGGACAGGGGCCAATGAGCAGTTCTTC
TRBV19	NA	NA	TRBJ2-5	CASSVSDQETQYF	TGTGCCAGTAGTGTGTCGGACCAAGAGACCCAGTACTTC
TRBV28	NA	TRBD1	TRBJ1-2	CASSRPDRAGYTF	TGTGCCAGCAGTCGACCAGACAGGGCAGGCTACACCTTC
TRBV24-1	NA	TRBD2	TRBJ2-7	CATSDLGEALAGPSGYEQYF	TGTGCCACCAGTGATTTGGGGGAGGCTCTAGCGGGGCCTTCGGGTTACGAGCAGTACTTC
TRBV7-2	NA	TRBD2	TRBJ2-1	CASSTSGISYNEQFF	TGTGCCAGCAGCACTAGCGGGATATCCTACAATGAGCAGTTCTTC
TRBV25-1	NA	TRBD1	TRBJ1-2	CASSEAGGQKYGYTF	TGTGCCAGCAGCGAAGCAGGGGGTCAAAAGTATGGCTACACCTTC
TRBV28	few	NA	TRBJ2-7	CASSFWPRYEQYF	TGTGCCAGCAGTTTCTGGCCCCGCTACGAGCAGTACTTC
TRBV19	NA	NA	TRBJ1-6	CASSIPSTYSPLHF	TGTGCCAGTAGTATTCCATCGACTTATTCACCCCTCCACTTT
TRBV2	NA	TRBD1	TRBJ2-3	CARRQGFSTDTQYF	TGTGCCAGGAGACAGGGTTTTTCCACAGATACGCAGTATTTT
TRBV18	few	NA	TRBJ2-5	CASSPRAVQETQYF	TGTGCCAGCTCCCCGAGGGCGGTTCAAGAGACCCAGTACTTC
TRBV18	few	TRBD1	TRBJ2-7	CASSPAGTDYEQYF	TGTGCCAGCTCACCAGCAGGGACAGATTACGAGCAGTACTTC
TRBV28	NA	NA	TRBJ2-7	CASSLGPLGSSYEQYF	TGTGCCAGCAGTTTAGGGCCTCTCGGGAGTTCCTACGAGCAGTACTTC
TRBV18	NA	TRBD1	TRBJ2-7	CASSPTGSHEQYF	TGTGCCAGCTCACCGACAGGGTCCCACGAGCAGTACTTC
TRBV5-1	NA	NA	TRBJ2-7	CASSRDSATYEQYF	TGCGCCAGCAGCCGGGACTCCGCTACCTACGAGCAGTACTTC